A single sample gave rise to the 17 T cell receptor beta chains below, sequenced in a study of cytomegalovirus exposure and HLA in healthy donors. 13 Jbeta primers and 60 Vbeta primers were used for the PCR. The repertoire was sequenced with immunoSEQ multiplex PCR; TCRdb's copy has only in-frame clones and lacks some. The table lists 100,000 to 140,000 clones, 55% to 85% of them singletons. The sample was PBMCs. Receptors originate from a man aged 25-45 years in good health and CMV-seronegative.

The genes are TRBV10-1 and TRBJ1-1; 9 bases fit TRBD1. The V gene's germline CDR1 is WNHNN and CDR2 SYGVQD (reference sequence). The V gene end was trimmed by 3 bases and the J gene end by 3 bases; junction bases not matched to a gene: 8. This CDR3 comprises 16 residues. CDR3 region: CASSEGQGPTDTEAFF. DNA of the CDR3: TGCGCCAGCAGTGAAGGACAGGGGCCGACGGACACTGAAGCTTTCTTT.

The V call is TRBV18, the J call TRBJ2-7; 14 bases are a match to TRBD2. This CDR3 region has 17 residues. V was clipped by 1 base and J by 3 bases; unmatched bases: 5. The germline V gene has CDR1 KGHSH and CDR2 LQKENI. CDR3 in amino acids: CASSPRGTSGRNYEQYF. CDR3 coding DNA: TGTGCCAGCTCACCACGAGGGACTAGCGGGAGAAACTACGAGCAGTACTTC.

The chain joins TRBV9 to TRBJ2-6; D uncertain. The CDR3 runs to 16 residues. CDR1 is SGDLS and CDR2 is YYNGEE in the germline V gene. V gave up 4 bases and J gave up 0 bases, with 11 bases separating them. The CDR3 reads CASSPIANSGANVLTF. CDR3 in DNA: TGTGCCAGCAGCCCTATAGCCAACTCTGGGGCCAACGTCCTGACTTTC.

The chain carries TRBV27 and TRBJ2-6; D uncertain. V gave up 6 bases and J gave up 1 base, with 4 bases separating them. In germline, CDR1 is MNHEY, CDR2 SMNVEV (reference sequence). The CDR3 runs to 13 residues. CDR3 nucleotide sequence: TGTGCCAGCAGGGAGTCTGGGGCCAACGTCCTGACTTTC. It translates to CASRESGANVLTF.

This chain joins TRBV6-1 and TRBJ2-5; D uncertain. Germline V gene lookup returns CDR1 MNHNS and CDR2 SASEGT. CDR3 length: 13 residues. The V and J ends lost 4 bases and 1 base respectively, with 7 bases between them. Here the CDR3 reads CASSVLAQETQYF. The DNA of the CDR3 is TGTGCCAGCAGTGTCCTGGCCCAAGAGACCCAGTACTTC.

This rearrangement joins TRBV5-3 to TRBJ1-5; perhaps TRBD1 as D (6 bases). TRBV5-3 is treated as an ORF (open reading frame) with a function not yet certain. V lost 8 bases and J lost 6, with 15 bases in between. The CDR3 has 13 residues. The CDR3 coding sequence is TGTGCCAGCGCGCCAGGGGCTAGTCAGCCCCAGCATTTT. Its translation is CASAPGASQPQHF.

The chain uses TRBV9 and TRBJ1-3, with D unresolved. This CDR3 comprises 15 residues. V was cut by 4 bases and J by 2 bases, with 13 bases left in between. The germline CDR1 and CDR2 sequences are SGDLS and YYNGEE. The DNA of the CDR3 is TGTGCCAGCAGCCCCCAATGGAGTCCTGGAAACACCATATATTTT. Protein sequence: CASSPQWSPGNTIYF.

The CDR3 DNA reads as TGTGCCAGTAGTCCCCCAGGGTGGGGCAATCAGCCCCAGCATTTT. This gives the protein CASSPPGWGNQPQHF. This chain connects TRBV19 to TRBJ1-5; the D gene is possibly TRBD1 (5 bases). The V gene lost 5 bases and the J gene lost 2 bases, with 13 bases spanning the gap. From germline, CDR1 is LNHDA and CDR2 SQIVND (reference sequence). The CDR3 is 15 amino acids.

The chain's CDR3 is CASRWTENTGELFF. Written as DNA, the CDR3 is TGTGCCAGCCGATGGACAGAGAACACCGGGGAGCTGTTTTTT. The chain joins TRBV28 to TRBJ2-2; the D gene is possibly TRBD1 (6 bases). CDR1 and CDR2 (germline): MDHEN, SYDVKM. V was shortened by 8 bases and J by 1 base, with 11 bases between the two germline ends. CDR3 size: 14 residues.

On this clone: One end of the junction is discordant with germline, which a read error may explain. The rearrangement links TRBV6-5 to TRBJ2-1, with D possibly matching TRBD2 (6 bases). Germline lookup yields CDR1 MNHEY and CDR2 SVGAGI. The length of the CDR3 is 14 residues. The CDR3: CAGRPGASYNEQFF. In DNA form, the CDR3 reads TGTGCCGGCAGGCCGGGAGCTTCCTACAATGAGCAGTTCTTC.

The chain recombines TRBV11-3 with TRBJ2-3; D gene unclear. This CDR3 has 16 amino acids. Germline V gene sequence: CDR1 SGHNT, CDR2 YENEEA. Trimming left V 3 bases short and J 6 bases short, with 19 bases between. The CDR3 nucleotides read TGTGCCAGCAGCTTGAACTCCGCTTTCACTAAGGATACGCAGTATTTT. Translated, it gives CASSLNSAFTKDTQYF.

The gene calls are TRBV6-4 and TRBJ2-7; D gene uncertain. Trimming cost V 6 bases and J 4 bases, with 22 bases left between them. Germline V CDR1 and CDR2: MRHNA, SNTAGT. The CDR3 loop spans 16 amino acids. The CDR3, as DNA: TGTGCCAGCAGCCCAGAGTGGGTGGAGAATCGTTACGAGCAGTACTTC. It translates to CASSPEWVENRYEQYF.

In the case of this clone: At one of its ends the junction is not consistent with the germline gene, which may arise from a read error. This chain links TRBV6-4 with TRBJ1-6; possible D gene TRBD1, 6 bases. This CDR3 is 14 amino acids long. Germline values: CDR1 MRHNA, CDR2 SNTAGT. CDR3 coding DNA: TGTGCCAGCAGTGACGGGTACAGGGCTTCACTCCTCCACTTT. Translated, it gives CASSDGYRASLLHF.

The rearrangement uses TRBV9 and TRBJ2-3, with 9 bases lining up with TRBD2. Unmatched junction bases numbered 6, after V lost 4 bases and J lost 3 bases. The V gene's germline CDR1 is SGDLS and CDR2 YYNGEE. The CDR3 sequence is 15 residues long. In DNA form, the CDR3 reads TGTGCCAGCAGCCAGGAAGGACTAGCGACAGATACGCAGTATTTT. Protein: CASSQEGLATDTQYF.

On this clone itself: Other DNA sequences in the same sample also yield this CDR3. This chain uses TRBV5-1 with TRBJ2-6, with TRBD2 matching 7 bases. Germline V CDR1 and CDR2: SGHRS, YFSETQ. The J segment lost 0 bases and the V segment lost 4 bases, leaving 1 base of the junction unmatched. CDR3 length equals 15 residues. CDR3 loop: CASSPGGSGANVLTF. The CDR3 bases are TGCGCCAGCAGCCCGGGGGGCTCTGGGGCCAACGTCCTGACTTTC.

CDR3 in amino acids: CASSFTRQGSGEQYF. CDR3 in DNA: TGCGCCAGCAGCTTTACCCGACAGGGGAGCGGCGAGCAGTACTTC. The chain has TRBV5-1 and TRBJ2-7; 8 nucleotides align to TRBD1. The CDR3 extends over 15 amino acids. V gave up 2 bases and J gave up 6 bases; unmatched junction bases: 10. Germline V gene sequence: CDR1 SGHRS, CDR2 YFSETQ. Full variable domain (missing parts from reference TRBV5-1 and TRBJ2-7): KAGVTQTPRYLIKTRGQQVTLSCSPISGHRSVSWYQQTPGQGLQFLFEYFSETQRNKGNFPGRFSGRQFSNSRSEMNVSTLELGDSALYLCASSFTRQGSGEQYFGPGTRLTVT.

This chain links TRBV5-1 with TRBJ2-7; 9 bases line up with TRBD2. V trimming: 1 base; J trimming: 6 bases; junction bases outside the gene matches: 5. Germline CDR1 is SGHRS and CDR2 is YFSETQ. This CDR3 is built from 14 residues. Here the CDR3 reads CASSLSSGGREQYF. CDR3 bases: TGCGCCAGCAGCTTGAGTAGCGGGGGACGCGAGCAGTACTTC.